Presented here are 2 T cell receptor beta chains from one specimen sequenced in a study of shared clonotypes between healthy human individuals. Assay: immunoSEQ multiplex PCR; the TCRdb copy retains only in-frame clones and omits some. Of over a million clones listed, around 98% were seen once; the top ten hold 0.4% to 0.45%. The sample taken for sequencing was naive CD4+ T cells sorted from blood. Subset denoted: CD45RA+ positively selected. The receptors derive from a young man in good health.

J is TRBJ2-1 and V is TRBV7-2, with TRBD2 matching 7 bases. V dropped 6 bases and J dropped 4; count of bases not matched to a gene: 9. CDR3 length equals 15 residues. CDR1 is SGHTA, CDR2 FQGNSA, per germline. The CDR3 bases are TGTGCCAGCAGTCGACTAGCTGGGGGGTACAATGAGCAGTTCTTC. Amino acids: CASSRLAGGYNEQFF.

CDR3 loop: CASNYLGNYGYTF. The CDR3 DNA reads as TGTGCCAGCAACTACCTGGGGAACTATGGCTACACCTTC. The V and J genes are TRBV5-4 and TRBJ1-2; D ambiguous. CDR1 SGHNT and CDR2 YYREEE come from the germline V gene (reference sequence). The germline V and J ends were trimmed by 6 bases and 2 bases, with 11 bases remaining between them. The CDR3 is 13 amino acids.